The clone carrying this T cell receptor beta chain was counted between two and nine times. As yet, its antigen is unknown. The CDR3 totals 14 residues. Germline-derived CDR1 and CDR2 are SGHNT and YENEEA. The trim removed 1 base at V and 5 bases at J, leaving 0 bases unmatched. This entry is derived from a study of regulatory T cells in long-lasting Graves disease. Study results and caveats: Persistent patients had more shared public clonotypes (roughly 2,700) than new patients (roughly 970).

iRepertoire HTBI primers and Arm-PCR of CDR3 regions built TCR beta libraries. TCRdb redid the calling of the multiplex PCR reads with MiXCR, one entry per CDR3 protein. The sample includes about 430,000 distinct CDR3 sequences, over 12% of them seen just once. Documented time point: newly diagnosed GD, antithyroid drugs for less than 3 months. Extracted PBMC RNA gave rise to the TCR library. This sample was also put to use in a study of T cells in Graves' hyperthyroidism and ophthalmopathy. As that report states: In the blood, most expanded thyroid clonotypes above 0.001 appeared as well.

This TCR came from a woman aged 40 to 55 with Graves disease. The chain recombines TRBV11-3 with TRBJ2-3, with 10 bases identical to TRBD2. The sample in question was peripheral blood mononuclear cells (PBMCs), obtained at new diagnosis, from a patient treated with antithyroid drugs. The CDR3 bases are TGTGCCAGCAGCTTAGTAGCGGGAGGAGATACGCAGTATTTT. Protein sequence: CASSLVAGGDTQYF.